The TCR beta chain described here comes from a study of blood T cell repertoires in COVID-19. Assay: immunoSEQ multiplex PCR; the TCRdb copy retains only in-frame clones and omits some. Here the sample spans approximately 240,000 clones, approximately 90% being singletons. Germline V lookup: CDR1 LGHDT, CDR2 YNNKEL (reference sequence). There are 18 residues in the CDR3. V lost 1 base and J 0 bases, leaving 19 bases between the germline ends. The V gene is TRBV3-1 (or the pseudogene TRBV3-2), the J gene TRBJ2-7, with a possible D match to TRBD1 (7 bases). Sample: PBMCs or T cells enriched from blood (not recorded which). The sequence derives from a young woman who had recovered from COVID-19. The CDR3 DNA sequence: TGTGCCAGCAGCCAAGTTCCTTCAGGGGGGAACCTCTCCTACGAGCAGTACTTC. Its protein product is CASSQVPSGGNLSYEQYF.